This is a list of T cell receptor beta chains from one sample in a study of glioma-infiltrating T cells. TCRdb redid the calling of the multiplex PCR reads with MiXCR, one entry per CDR3 protein. In the table there are under 200,000 distinct CDR3 sequences, around 40% of which are singletons. The sample consisted of glioma tissue, nonneoplastic brain tissue, or PBMCs (not recorded which). The source of these receptors is a human donor with low-grade glioma or glioblastoma, undergoing nonglioma brain surgery, or in good health (not recorded which). Both conserved end residues are trimmed from each CDR3.

J	V	CDR3
TRBJ2-7	TRBV28	ASSPWTRSDEQY
TRBJ2-1	TRBV19	ASSTGIAYNEQF
TRBJ2-1	TRBV11-2	ASSLDRGTVLYNEQF
TRBJ1-1	TRBV7-9	ASSYASSTEAF
TRBJ2-6	TRBV27	ASSFHGANVLT
TRBJ2-5	TRBV5-1	ASSLAGQVQETQY
TRBJ2-7	TRBV2	ASSSSVRELSYEQY
TRBJ1-4	TRBV2	ASSDPYLGQDEKLF
TRBJ2-1	TRBV4-2	ASSQAHEQF
TRBJ2-1	TRBV6-2/TRBV6-3	ASSYSPDRGSYNEQF
TRBJ2-1	TRBV5-1	ASSLVGGSYNEQF
TRBJ2-1	TRBV7-2	ASSLGDRGSNEQF
TRBJ1-5	TRBV19	ASSTQISNQPQH
TRBJ2-3	TRBV6-6	ASSYRDRGEDKQY
TRBJ2-7	TRBV12-3/TRBV12-4	DSSFRAPYEQY
TRBJ2-1	TRBV20-1	SARAVSSYNEQF
TRBJ1-5	TRBV19	ASSIEGQGGQPQH
TRBJ2-1	TRBV24-1	ATSDTPPLHNEQF
TRBJ2-1	TRBV7-2	ASSLGVAGVNEQF
TRBJ2-1	TRBV3-1	ASGLRSMSYNQQF
TRBJ1-6	TRBV4-1	ASSQASGSPLH
TRBJ1-4	TRBV7-9	ASSAGQGAGNEKLF
TRBJ2-3	TRBV7-2	ASSSQGNTDTQY
TRBJ2-3	TRBV28	ARRKTGTDTQY
TRBJ2-1	TRBV19	ASSIAATSYNEQF
TRBJ2-3	TRBV3-1	ASSQATSGTQDTQY
TRBJ1-2	TRBV7-6	ASSPRTGVRYGYT
TRBJ1-6	TRBV27	ASSVDRTGSPLH
TRBJ2-7	TRBV28	ASSLRPGGNEQY
TRBJ2-7	TRBV7-6	ASSLGVDGGRSTYEQY
TRBJ2-2	TRBV27	ASSCDRRNTVELF